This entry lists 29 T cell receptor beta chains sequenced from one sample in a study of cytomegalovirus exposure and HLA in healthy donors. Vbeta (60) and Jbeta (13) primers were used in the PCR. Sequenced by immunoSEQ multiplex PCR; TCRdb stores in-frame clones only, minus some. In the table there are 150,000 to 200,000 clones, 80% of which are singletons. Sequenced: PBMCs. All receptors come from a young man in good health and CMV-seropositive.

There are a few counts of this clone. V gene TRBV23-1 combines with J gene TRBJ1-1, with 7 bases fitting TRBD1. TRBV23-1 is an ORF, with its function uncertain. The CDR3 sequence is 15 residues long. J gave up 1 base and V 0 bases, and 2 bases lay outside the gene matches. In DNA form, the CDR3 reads TGCGCCAGCAGTCAATCGGGACAGAAGAACACTGAAGCTTTCTTT. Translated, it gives CASSQSGQKNTEAFF.

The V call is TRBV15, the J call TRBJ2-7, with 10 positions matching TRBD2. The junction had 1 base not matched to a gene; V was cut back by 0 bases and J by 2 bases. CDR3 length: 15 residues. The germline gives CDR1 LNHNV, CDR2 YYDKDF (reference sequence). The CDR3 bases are TGTGCCACCAGCAGAGAAGCGGGAGGGCCCTACGAGCAGTACTTC. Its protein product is CATSREAGGPYEQYF.

CDR3 nucleotide sequence: TGTGCCAGCAGCGCCACTGACACTGAAGCTTTCTTT. This gives the protein CASSATDTEAFF. The gene calls are TRBV9 and TRBJ1-1; no clear D. The CDR3 covers 12 residues. Germline V gives CDR1 SGDLS, CDR2 YYNGEE. V lost 3 bases to trimming and J lost 3 bases, with 6 bases between them.

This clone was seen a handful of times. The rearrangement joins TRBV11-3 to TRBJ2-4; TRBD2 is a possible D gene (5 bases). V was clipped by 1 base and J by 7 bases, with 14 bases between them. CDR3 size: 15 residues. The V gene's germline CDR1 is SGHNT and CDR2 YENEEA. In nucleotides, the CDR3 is TGTGCCAGCAGCTTAGGGTTTCTAGCTCGGAACATTCAGTACTTC. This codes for CASSLGFLARNIQYF.

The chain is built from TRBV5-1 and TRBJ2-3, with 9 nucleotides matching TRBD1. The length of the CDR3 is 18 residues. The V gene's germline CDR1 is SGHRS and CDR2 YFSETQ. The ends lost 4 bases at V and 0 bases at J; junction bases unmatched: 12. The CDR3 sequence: CASSAGQGLTLSTDTQYF. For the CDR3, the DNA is TGCGCCAGCAGCGCGGGACAGGGACTTACCCTCAGCACAGATACGCAGTATTTT. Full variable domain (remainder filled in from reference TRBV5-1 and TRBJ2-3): KAGVTQTPRYLIKTRGQQVTLSCSPISGHRSVSWYQQTPGQGLQFLFEYFSETQRNKGNFPGRFSGRQFSNSRSEMNVSTLELGDSALYLCASSAGQGLTLSTDTQYFGPGTRLTVL.

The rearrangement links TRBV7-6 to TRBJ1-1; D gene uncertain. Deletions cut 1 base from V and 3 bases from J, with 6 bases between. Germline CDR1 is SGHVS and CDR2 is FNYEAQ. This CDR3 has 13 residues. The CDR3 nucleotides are TGTGCCAGCAGCTTAGGGGGAGACACTGAAGCTTTCTTT. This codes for CASSLGGDTEAFF.

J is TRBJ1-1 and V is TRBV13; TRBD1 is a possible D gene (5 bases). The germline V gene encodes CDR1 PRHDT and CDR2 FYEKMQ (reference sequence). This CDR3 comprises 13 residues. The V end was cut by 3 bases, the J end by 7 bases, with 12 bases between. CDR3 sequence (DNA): TGTGCCAGCAGCTTGGGGACTTTCGTTGAAGCTTTCTTT. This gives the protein CASSLGTFVEAFF. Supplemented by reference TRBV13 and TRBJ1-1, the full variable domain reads AAGVIQSPRHLIKEKRETATLKCYPIPRHDTVYWYQQGPGQDPQFLISFYEKMQSDKGSIPDRFSAQQFSDYHSELNMSSLELGDSALYFCASSLGTFVEAFFGQGTRLTVV.

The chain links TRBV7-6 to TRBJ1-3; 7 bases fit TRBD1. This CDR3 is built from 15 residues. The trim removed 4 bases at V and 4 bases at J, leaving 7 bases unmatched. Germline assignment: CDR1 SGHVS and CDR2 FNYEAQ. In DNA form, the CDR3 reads TGTGCCAGCAGCTGGAAAGGGGGCGACGGAAACACCATATATTTT. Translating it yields CASSWKGGDGNTIYF.

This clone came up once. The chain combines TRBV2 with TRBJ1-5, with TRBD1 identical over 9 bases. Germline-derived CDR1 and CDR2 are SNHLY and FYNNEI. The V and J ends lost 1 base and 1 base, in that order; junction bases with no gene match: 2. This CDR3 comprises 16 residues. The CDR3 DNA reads TGTGCCAGCAGTGAAGGACAGGGGGGGAGCAATCAGCCCCAGCATTTT. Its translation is CASSEGQGGSNQPQHF.

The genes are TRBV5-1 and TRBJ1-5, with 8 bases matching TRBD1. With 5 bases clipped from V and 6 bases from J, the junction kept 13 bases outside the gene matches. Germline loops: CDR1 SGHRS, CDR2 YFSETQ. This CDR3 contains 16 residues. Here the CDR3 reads CASRLDDRGLGQPQHF. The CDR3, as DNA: TGCGCCAGCAGACTAGATGACAGGGGCCTCGGTCAGCCCCAGCATTTT.

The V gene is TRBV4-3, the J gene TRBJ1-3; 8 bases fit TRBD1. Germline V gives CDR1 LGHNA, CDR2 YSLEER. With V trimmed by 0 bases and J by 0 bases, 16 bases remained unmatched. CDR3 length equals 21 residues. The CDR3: CASSQDLPGDRGLFSGNTIYF. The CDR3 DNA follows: TGCGCCAGCAGCCAAGATCTCCCCGGAGACAGGGGCCTATTCTCTGGAAACACCATATATTTT.

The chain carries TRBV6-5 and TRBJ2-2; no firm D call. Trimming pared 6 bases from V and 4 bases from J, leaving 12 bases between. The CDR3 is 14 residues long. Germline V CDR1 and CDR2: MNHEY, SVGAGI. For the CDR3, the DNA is TGTGCCAGCAGACCGACACGGCTCACCGGGGAGCTGTTTTTT. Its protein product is CASRPTRLTGELFF.

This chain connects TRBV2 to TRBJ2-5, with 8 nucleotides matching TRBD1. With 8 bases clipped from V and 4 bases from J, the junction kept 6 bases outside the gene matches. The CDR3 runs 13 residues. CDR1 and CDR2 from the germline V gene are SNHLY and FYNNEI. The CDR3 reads CASQGQGGETQYF. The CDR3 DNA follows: TGTGCCAGCCAAGGACAGGGTGGAGAGACCCAGTACTTC.

CDR3 bases: TGTGCCAGCATGGAAGCTATGCTAGCGGGAGAATATGAGCAGTTCTTC. Translated, it gives CASMEAMLAGEYEQFF. This chain connects TRBV6-1 to TRBJ2-1; 10 nucleotides align to TRBD2. The CDR3 runs to 16 residues. Trimming at V came to 7 bases and at J to 8 bases, leaving 14 bases not matched to a gene. Germline CDR1 MNHNS, CDR2 SASEGT.

Here the CDR3 DNA reads TGTGCCAGCAGTGAACGGGAGAGGTACCCCACCGGGGAGCTGTTTTTT. It encodes CASSERERYPTGELFF. V usage is TRBV6-1 and J usage is TRBJ2-2; D perhaps matches TRBD2 (6 bases). The CDR3 totals 16 residues. Germline V gene lookup returns CDR1 MNHNS and CDR2 SASEGT. The V end was cut by 2 bases, the J end by 4 bases, with 14 bases between.

CDR3 region: CASSLLARIPYNEQFF. DNA of the CDR3: TGTGCCAGCAGCCTTCTAGCACGCATCCCATACAATGAGCAGTTCTTC. The chain is built from TRBV11-2 and TRBJ2-1, with a possible D match to TRBD2 (5 bases). The ends were cut back, 5 bases at V and 4 bases at J, with 18 bases in the middle. Germline-derived CDR1 and CDR2 are SGHAT and FQNNGV. The CDR3 length is 16 residues. Full variable domain (outside the CDR3, taken from reference TRBV11-2 and TRBJ2-1): EAGVAQSPRYKIIEKRQSVAFWCNPISGHATLYWYQQILGQGPKLLIQFQNNGVVDDSQLPKDRFSAERLKGVDSTLKIQPAKLEDSAVYLCASSLLARIPYNEQFFGPGTRLTVL.

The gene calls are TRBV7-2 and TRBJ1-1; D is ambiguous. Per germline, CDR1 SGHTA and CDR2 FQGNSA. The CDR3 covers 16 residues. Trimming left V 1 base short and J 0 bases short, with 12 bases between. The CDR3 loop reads CASSLGAARLNTEAFF. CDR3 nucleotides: TGTGCCAGCAGCTTAGGGGCAGCCAGATTGAACACTGAAGCTTTCTTT.

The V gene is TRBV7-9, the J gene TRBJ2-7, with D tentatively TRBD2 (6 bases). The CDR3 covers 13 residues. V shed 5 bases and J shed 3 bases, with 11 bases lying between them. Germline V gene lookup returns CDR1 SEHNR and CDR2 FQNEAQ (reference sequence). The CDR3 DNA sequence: TGTGCCAGCAGCGCGGGGACGGTCTACGAGCAGTACTTC. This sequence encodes CASSAGTVYEQYF.

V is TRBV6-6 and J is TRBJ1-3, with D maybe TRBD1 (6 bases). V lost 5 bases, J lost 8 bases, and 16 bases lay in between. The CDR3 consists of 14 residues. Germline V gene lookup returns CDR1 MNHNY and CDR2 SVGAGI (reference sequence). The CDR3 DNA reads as TGTGCCAGCAGTCCGCGGACAGATAAAGACACCATATATTTT. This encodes CASSPRTDKDTIYF.

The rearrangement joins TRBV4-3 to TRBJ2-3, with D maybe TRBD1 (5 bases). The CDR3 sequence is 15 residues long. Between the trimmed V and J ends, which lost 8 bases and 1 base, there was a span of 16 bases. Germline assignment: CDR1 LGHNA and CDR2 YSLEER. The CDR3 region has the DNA TGCGCCAGCGGGGCCCTCGGTTTAGGCACAGATACGCAGTATTTT. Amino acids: CASGALGLGTDTQYF.

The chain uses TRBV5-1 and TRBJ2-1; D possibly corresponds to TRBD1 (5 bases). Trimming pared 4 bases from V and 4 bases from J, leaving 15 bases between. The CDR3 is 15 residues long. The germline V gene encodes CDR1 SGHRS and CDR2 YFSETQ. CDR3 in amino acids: CASSPRPTDYNEQFF. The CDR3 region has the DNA TGCGCCAGCAGCCCCCGTCCGACAGATTACAATGAGCAGTTCTTC.

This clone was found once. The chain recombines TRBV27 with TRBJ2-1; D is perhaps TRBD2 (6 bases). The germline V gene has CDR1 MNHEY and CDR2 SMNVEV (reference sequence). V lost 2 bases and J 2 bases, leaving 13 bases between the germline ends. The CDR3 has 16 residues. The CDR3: CASSLISGGTYNEQFF. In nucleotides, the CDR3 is TGTGCCAGCAGTTTAATTTCCGGAGGGACCTACAATGAGCAGTTCTTC.

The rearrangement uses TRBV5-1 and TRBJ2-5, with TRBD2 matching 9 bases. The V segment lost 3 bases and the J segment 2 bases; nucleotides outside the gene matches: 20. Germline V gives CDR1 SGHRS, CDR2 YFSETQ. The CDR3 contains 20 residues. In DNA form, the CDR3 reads TGCGCCAGCAGCTACTTTACTTTATCCCAGGGGACTAGCTATCAAGAGACCCAGTACTTC. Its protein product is CASSYFTLSQGTSYQETQYF.

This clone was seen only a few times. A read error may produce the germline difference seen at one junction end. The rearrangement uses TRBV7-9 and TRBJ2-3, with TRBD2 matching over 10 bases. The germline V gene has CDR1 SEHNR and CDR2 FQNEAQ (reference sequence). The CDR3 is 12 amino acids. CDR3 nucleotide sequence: TGTGCCAGCAGCTTACCGGCTAGCGGGGGAACTTTT. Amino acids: CASSLPASGGTF.

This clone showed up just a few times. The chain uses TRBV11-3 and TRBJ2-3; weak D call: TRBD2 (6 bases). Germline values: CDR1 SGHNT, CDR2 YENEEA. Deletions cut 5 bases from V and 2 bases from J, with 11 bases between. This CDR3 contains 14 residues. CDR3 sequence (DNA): TGTGCCAGCAGCCCCGGAGGGGCCACAGATACGCAGTATTTT. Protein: CASSPGGATDTQYF. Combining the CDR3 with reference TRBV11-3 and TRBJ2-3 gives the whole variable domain EAGVVQSPRYKIIEKKQPVAFWCNPISGHNTLYWYLQNLGQGPELLIRYENEEAVDDSQLPKDRFSAERLKGVDSTLKIQPAELGDSAVYLCASSPGGATDTQYFGPGTRLTVL.

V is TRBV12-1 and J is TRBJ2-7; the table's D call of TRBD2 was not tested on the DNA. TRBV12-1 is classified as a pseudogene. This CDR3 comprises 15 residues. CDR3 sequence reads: CASSLAGGSSYEQYF. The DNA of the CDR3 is TGTGCCAGCAGCCTAGCGGGAGGGAGCTCCTACGAGCAGTACTTC.

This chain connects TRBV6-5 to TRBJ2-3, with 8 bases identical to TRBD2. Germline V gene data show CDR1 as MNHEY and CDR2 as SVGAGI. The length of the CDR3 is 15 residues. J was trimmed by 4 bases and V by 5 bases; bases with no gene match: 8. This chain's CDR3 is CASSTSAGGADTQYF. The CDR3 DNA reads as TGTGCCAGCAGTACATCTGCCGGGGGGGCAGATACGCAGTATTTT.

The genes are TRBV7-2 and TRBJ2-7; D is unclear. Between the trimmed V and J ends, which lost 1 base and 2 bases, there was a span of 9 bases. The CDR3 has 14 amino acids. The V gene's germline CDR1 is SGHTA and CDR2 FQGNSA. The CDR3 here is CASSLGGPTYEQYF. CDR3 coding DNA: TGTGCCAGCAGCTTAGGCGGCCCAACCTACGAGCAGTACTTC.

The CDR3 coding sequence is TGTGCCAGCAGCCCCCGGCGGAGGGGAAGCTCCTACGAGCAGTACTTC. Its protein product is CASSPRRRGSSYEQYF. V gene TRBV5-6 combines with J gene TRBJ2-7, with D perhaps TRBD2 (6 bases). Trimming cost V 4 bases and J 0 bases, with 17 bases left between them. CDR1 and CDR2 (germline): SGHDT, YYEEEE. The CDR3 is 16 amino acids.